These 23 T cell receptor beta chains came from one sample sequenced in a study of CD8 T cells in Susac syndrome. With random hexamers, 0.5 to 1 ug RNA was reverse transcribed. TCRdb fed the immunoSEQ multiplex PCR reads into MiXCR, producing one record per CDR3 protein. Of 150,000 to 200,000 distinct CDR3 sequences in the sample, around 94% were seen once. The material sequenced was CD4+ T cells from PBMCs. These receptors originate from a human donor in good health.

The J gene is TRBJ1-2, the V gene TRBV20-1, with 9 bases that match TRBD1. The CDR3 extends over 12 amino acids. Losses at the gene ends were 6 bases for V and 7 bases for J; bases not matched to a gene: 6. CDR1 DFQATT and CDR2 SNEGSKA come from the germline V gene (reference sequence). This chain's CDR3 is CSAGTGTSGYTF. CDR3 DNA sequence: TGCAGTGCCGGGACAGGGACTAGTGGCTACACCTTC.

The gene calls are TRBV6-6 and TRBJ2-3; 8 positions match TRBD1. The CDR3 length is 14 residues. J was trimmed by 3 bases and V by 7 bases; bases with no gene match: 6. Germline lookup yields CDR1 MNHNY and CDR2 SVGAGI (reference sequence). The CDR3, as DNA: TGTGCCAGCACCCAGGGGGCTCGGACAGATACGCAGTATTTT. Translation: CASTQGARTDTQYF.

The CDR3 sequence: CASSQARGGTQYF. The DNA of the CDR3 is TGCGCCAGCAGCCAGGCCCGAGGGGGTACGCAGTATTTT. This sequence joins TRBV4-3 and TRBJ2-3, with D tentatively TRBD1 (6 bases). CDR1 and CDR2 (germline): LGHNA, YSLEER. Trimming cost V 3 bases and J 8 bases, with 12 bases left between them. The CDR3 consists of 13 residues.

CDR3 residues: CASRLEIRSPLHF. The CDR3 DNA follows: TGTGCCAGCAGGTTGGAAATTAGGTCACCCCTCCACTTT. This sequence joins TRBV6-6 and TRBJ1-6; D remains unclear. The CDR3 covers 13 residues. V was clipped by 6 bases and J by 10 bases, with 13 bases between them. The germline gives CDR1 MNHNY, CDR2 SVGAGI (reference sequence).

The chain has TRBV28 and TRBJ2-1; D possibly corresponds to TRBD2 (7 bases). Germline CDR1 is MDHEN and CDR2 is SYDVKM. V lost 5 bases and J lost 10, with 15 bases in between. The CDR3 covers 13 residues. CDR3 protein: CASSLRTAGEQFF. CDR3 in DNA: TGTGCCAGCAGTCTGAGGACAGCGGGGGAGCAGTTCTTC.

This chain uses TRBV20-1 with TRBJ1-4; tentatively, D is TRBD1 (5 bases). Trimming took off 6 bases at V and 5 bases at J, with 7 bases between the two ends. Germline V lookup: CDR1 DFQATT, CDR2 SNEGSKA (reference sequence). The CDR3 runs 11 residues. CDR3 amino acids: CSAGGNEKLFF. The CDR3 DNA reads TGCAGTGCGGGGGGAAATGAAAAACTGTTTTTT.

The rearrangement uses TRBV14 and TRBJ2-7, with D hard to call. CDR3 size: 13 residues. In germline, CDR1 is SGHDN, CDR2 FVKESK. The germline V and J ends were trimmed by 5 bases and 6 bases, with 14 bases remaining between them. The CDR3 DNA sequence: TGTGCCAGCAGCGCACTGTCTGCCTCCGAGCAGTACTTC. Protein: CASSALSASEQYF.

The rearrangement uses TRBV20-1 and TRBJ2-1; 9 bases are a match to TRBD2. The V gene's germline CDR1 is DFQATT and CDR2 SNEGSKA (reference sequence). The J segment lost 7 bases and the V segment lost 5 bases, leaving 9 bases of the junction unmatched. CDR3 length equals 14 residues. The CDR3 nucleotides read TGCAGTGCTGCGGGGGGGCGTGGTCGGAATGAGCAGTTCTTC. Translating gives CSAAGGRGRNEQFF.

The genes are TRBV7-9 and TRBJ1-4, with TRBD1 matching over 8 bases. The CDR3 is 13 residues long. V trimming: 5 bases; J trimming: 6 bases; junction bases outside the gene matches: 2. Per the germline V gene, CDR1 is SEHNR and CDR2 is FQNEAQ (reference sequence). The CDR3 sequence: CASSDRGDEKLFF. CDR3 sequence (DNA): TGTGCCAGCAGCGACAGGGGAGATGAAAAACTGTTTTTT.

The rearrangement uses TRBV9 and TRBJ1-5; D gene ambiguous. The CDR3 loop spans 13 amino acids. Germline assignment: CDR1 SGDLS and CDR2 YYNGEE. The V end lost 0 bases, the J end lost 7 bases, and 8 bases lay between the germline ends. CDR3 region: CASSVAPGQPQHF. As DNA, the CDR3 is TGTGCCAGCAGCGTAGCGCCGGGGCAGCCCCAGCATTTT.

The genes are TRBV24-1 and TRBJ2-3; D not certain. CDR1 KGHDR and CDR2 SFDVKD come from the germline V gene. V lost 2 bases and J 1 base, leaving 3 bases between the germline ends. The CDR3 covers 13 residues. CDR3 loop: CATSDSGTDTQYF. CDR3 bases: TGTGCCACCAGTGATTCGGGCACAGATACGCAGTATTTT.

V is TRBV6-2 or TRBV6-3 and J is TRBJ1-5; no firm D call. The V gene's germline CDR1 is MNHEY and CDR2 SVGEGT. Trimming took off 3 bases at V and 2 bases at J, with 11 bases between the two ends. This CDR3 region has 15 residues. The CDR3 protein is CASSYPGRGNQPQHF. Here the CDR3 DNA reads TGTGCCAGCAGTTATCCCGGTAGGGGCAATCAGCCCCAGCATTTT.

A single count supports this clonotype. The chain is built from TRBV20-1 and TRBJ2-5, with D possibly called TRBD1 or TRBD2 (5 bases each). This CDR3 has 14 amino acids. The V and J ends lost 3 bases and 3 bases respectively, with 14 bases between them. Germline V gene data show CDR1 as DFQATT and CDR2 as SNEGSKA (reference sequence). The CDR3 nucleotides read TGCAGTGCTAGCTCCGGGGCGAGTAAAGAGACCCAGTACTTC. Translating gives CSASSGASKETQYF.

In DNA form, the CDR3 reads TGTGCCAGCAGCCAAGACACACAGTTGGAGGTCGGGGAGCTGTTTTTT. This translates into CASSQDTQLEVGELFF. This rearrangement joins TRBV5-4 to TRBJ2-2, with D perhaps matching TRBD2 (5 bases). The V gene lost 4 bases and the J gene lost 7 bases, with 20 bases spanning the gap. Germline values: CDR1 SGHNT, CDR2 YYREEE (reference sequence). CDR3 length equals 16 residues.

The rearrangement joins TRBV30 to TRBJ1-2; 7 bases match TRBD1. The CDR3 totals 15 residues. Germline loops: CDR1 GTSNPN, CDR2 SVGIG (reference sequence). The junction had 6 bases not matched to a gene; V was cut back by 2 bases and J by 0 bases. DNA of the CDR3: TGTGCCTGGAGTAGGGGGACAGCCTCTAACTATGGCTACACCTTC. This sequence encodes CAWSRGTASNYGYTF.

The V gene is TRBV14, the J gene TRBJ1-6; D may be TRBD1 (5 bases). V gave up 6 bases and J gave up 8 bases, with 8 bases separating them. The CDR3 consists of 12 residues. Germline CDR1 and CDR2: SGHDN and FVKESK. The CDR3 reads CASRKQDSPLHF. The CDR3 region has the DNA TGTGCCAGCAGGAAACAGGATTCACCCCTCCACTTT.

The chain couples TRBV9 to TRBJ2-2; the D gene is possibly TRBD1 (6 bases). In germline, CDR1 is SGDLS, CDR2 YYNGEE. This CDR3 has 17 amino acids. V dropped 3 bases and J dropped 4 bases, with 19 bases sitting between them. The CDR3 loop reads CASSENPRGTGTGELFF. The CDR3, as DNA: TGTGCCAGCAGCGAGAATCCCAGGGGTACGGGCACCGGGGAGCTGTTTTTT. Supplemented by reference TRBV9 and TRBJ2-2, the full variable domain reads DSGVTQTPKHLITATGQRVTLRCSPRSGDLSVYWYQQSLDQGLQFLIQYYNGEERAKGNILERFSAQQFPDLHSELNLSSLELGDSALYFCASSENPRGTGTGELFFGEGSRLTVL.

This clonotype showed up just once. The gene calls are TRBV7-8 and TRBJ2-7; D perhaps matches TRBD1 (7 bases). Germline values: CDR1 SGHVS, CDR2 FQNEAQ. CDR3 size: 13 residues. Trimming took off 4 bases at V and 5 bases at J, with 12 bases between the two ends. The CDR3 nucleotides are TGTGCCAGCAGCTGGATCAGGGGGGACGAGCAGTACTTC. Amino acid sequence: CASSWIRGDEQYF.

V gene TRBV20-1 combines with J gene TRBJ2-6; D gene ambiguous. Trimming stripped 5 bases from V and 4 bases from J, with 12 bases between. This CDR3 has 14 residues. Germline-derived CDR1 and CDR2 are DFQATT and SNEGSKA (reference sequence). This CDR3 is CSAPSPGGANVLTF. For the CDR3, the DNA is TGCAGTGCTCCTTCTCCGGGCGGGGCCAACGTCCTGACTTTC.

The chain employs TRBV20-1 and TRBJ2-3, with 11 nucleotides matching TRBD1. Losses at the gene ends were 1 base for V and 5 bases for J; bases not matched to a gene: 2. This CDR3 spans 14 amino acids. Germline assignment: CDR1 DFQATT and CDR2 SNEGSKA (reference sequence). The DNA of the CDR3 is TGCAGTGCTAGAGGGACAGGGGGCAAAGATACGCAGTATTTT. Its protein product is CSARGTGGKDTQYF.

The rearrangement uses TRBV30 and TRBJ2-1, with D uncertain. There are 16 residues in the CDR3. The V end lost 1 base, the J end lost 4 bases, and 17 bases lay between the germline ends. The germline V gene has CDR1 GTSNPN and CDR2 SVGIG (reference sequence). The CDR3 sequence: CAWSALDPRQYNEQFF. The CDR3 DNA sequence: TGTGCCTGGAGTGCCCTGGACCCCCGCCAATACAATGAGCAGTTCTTC.

J is TRBJ1-1 and V is TRBV20-1; the D is unclear. The CDR3 has 13 residues. Germline CDR1 reads DFQATT; CDR2 reads SNEGSKA (reference sequence). Trimming took off 6 bases at V and 3 bases at J, with 14 bases between the two ends. The DNA of the CDR3 is TGCAGTGCCCTACCCGATCGGCACACTGAAGCTTTCTTT. It specifies CSALPDRHTEAFF.

This clonotype is a singleton in its sample. This chain links TRBV29-1 with TRBJ2-3, with D unclear. The CDR3 is 12 amino acids. CDR1 is SQVTM, CDR2 ANQGSEA, per germline. Trimming removed 4 bases from V and 11 bases from J, with 16 bases in between. The CDR3 DNA reads as TGCAGCGTTGTGTTTGTTGGCACCTTGCAGTATTTT. Its protein product is CSVVFVGTLQYF.